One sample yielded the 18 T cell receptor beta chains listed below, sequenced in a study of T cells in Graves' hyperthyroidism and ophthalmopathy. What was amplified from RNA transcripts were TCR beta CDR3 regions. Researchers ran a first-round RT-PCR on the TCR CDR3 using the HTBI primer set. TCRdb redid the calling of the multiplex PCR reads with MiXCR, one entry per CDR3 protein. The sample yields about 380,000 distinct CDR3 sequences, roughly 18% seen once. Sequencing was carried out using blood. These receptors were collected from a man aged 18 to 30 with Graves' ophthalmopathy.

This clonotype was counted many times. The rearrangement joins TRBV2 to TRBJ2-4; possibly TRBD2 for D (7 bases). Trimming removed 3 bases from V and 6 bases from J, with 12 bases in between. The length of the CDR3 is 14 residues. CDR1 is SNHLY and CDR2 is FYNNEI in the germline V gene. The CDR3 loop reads CASSDRGAGNIQYF. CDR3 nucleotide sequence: TGTGCCAGCAGTGATCGGGGGGCAGGAAACATTCAGTACTTC.

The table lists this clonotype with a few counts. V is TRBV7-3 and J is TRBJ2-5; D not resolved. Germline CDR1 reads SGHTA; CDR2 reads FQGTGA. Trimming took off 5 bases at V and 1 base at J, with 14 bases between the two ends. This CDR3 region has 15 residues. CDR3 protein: CASSRSNRGQETQYF. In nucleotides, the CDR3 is TGTGCCAGCAGCCGAAGCAACAGAGGCCAAGAGACCCAGTACTTC.

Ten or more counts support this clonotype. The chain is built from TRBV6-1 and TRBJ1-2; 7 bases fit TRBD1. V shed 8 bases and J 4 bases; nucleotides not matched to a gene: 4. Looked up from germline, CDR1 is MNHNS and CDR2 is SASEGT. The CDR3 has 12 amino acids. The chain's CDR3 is CASGRGIYGYTF. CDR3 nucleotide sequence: TGTGCCAGCGGCAGGGGGATCTATGGCTACACCTTC.

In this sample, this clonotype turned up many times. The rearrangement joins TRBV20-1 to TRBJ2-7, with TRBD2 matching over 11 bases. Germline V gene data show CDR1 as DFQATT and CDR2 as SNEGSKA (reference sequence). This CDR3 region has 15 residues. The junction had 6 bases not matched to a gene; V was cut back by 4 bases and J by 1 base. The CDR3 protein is CSATHLAGGSYEQYF. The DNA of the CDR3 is TGCAGTGCTACACATCTAGCGGGGGGATCCTACGAGCAGTACTTC.

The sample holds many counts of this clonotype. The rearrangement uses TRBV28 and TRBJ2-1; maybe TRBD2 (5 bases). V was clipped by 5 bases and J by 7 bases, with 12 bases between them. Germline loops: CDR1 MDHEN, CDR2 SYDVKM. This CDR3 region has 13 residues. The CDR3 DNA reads TGTGCCAGCAGTATCCAGACGGGGAATGAGCAGTTCTTC. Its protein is CASSIQTGNEQFF.

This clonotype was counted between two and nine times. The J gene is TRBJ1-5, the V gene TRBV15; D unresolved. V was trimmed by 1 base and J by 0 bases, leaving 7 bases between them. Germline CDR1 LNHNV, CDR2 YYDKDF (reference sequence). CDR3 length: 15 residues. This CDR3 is CATSRGRYSNQPQHF. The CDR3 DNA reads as TGTGCCACCAGCAGAGGACGTTATAGCAATCAGCCCCAGCATTTT.

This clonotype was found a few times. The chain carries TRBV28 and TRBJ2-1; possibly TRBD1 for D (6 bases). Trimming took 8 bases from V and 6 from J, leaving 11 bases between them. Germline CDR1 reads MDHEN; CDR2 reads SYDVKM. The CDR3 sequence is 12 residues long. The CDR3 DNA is TGTGCCAGCCGCGGACAGTTCAATGAGCAGTTCTTC. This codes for CASRGQFNEQFF.

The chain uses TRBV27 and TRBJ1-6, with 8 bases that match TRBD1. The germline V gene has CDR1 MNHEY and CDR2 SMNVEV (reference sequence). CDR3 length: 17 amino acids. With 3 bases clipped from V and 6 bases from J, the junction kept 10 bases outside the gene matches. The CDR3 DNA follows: TGTGCCAGCAGTTTGACCAGGGGGCGCCTAAGTAATTCACCCCTCCACTTT. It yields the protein CASSLTRGRLSNSPLHF.

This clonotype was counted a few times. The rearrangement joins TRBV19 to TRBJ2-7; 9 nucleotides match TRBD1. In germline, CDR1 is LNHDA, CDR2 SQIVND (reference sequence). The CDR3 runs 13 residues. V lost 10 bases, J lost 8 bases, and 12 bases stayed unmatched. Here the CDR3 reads CATLGQGSEKQYF. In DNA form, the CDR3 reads TGTGCCACCCTGGGACAGGGATCGGAAAAGCAGTACTTC.

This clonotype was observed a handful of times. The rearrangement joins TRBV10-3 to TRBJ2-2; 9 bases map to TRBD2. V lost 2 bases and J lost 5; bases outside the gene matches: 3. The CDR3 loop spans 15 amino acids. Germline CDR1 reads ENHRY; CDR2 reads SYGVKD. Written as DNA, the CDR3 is TGTGCCATCAGTGAGAGGCGGGGGGGAACCGGGGAGCTGTTTTTT. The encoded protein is CAISERRGGTGELFF.

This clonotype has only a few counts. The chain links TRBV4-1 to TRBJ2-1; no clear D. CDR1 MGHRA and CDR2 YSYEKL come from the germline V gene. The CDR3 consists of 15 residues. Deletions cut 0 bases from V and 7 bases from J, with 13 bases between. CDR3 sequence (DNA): TGCGCCAGCAGCCAAGATGTCCGAAAGGGAAATGAGCAGTTCTTC. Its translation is CASSQDVRKGNEQFF.

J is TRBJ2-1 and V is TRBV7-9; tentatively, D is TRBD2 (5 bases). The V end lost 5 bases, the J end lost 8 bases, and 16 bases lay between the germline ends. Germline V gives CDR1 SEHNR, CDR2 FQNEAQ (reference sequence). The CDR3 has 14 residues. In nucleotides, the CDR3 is TGTGCCAGCAGCCCCGGTGCCCTCGGGGATGAGCAGTTCTTC. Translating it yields CASSPGALGDEQFF. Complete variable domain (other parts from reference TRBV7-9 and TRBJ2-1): DTGVSQNPRHKITKRGQNVTFRCDPISEHNRLYWYRQTLGQGPEFLTYFQNEAQLEKSRLLSDRFSAERPKGSFSTLEIQRTEQGDSAMYLCASSPGALGDEQFFGPGTRLTVL.

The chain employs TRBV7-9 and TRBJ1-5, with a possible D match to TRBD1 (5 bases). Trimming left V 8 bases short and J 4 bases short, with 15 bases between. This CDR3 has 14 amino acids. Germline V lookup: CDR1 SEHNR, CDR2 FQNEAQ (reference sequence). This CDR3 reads CASGPDPGNQPQHF. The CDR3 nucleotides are TGTGCCAGCGGCCCTGACCCAGGGAATCAGCCCCAGCATTTT.

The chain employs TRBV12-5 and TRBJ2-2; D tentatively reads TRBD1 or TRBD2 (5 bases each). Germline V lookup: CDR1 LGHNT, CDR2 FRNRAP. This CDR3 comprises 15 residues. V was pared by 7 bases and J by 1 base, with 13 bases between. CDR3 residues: CASAGGGKNTGELFF. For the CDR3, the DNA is TGTGCTAGTGCGGGTGGGGGAAAGAACACCGGGGAGCTGTTTTTT. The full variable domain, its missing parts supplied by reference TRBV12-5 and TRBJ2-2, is DARVTQTPRHKVTEMGQEVTMRCQPILGHNTVFWYRQTMMQGLELLAYFRNRAPLDDSGMPKDRFSAEMPDATLATLKIQPSEPRDSAVYFCASAGGGKNTGELFFGEGSRLTVL.

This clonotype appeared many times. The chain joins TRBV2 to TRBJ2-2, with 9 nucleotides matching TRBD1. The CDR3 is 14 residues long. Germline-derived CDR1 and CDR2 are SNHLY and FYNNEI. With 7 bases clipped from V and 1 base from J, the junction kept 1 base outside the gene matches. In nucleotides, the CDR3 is TGTGCCAGCATGGGACAGGGGAACACCGGGGAGCTGTTTTTT. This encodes CASMGQGNTGELFF.

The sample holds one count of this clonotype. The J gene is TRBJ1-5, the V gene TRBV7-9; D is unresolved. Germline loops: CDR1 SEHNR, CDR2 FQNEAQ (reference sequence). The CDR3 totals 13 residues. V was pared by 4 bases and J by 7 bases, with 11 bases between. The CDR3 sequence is CASSSTLRQPQHF. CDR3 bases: TGTGCCAGCAGCTCAACATTGAGGCAGCCCCAGCATTTT.

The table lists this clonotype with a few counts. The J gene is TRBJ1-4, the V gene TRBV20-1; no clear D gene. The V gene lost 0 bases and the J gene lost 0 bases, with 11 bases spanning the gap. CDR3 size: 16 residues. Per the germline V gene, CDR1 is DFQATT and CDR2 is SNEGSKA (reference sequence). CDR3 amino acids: CSARDPVLATNEKLFF. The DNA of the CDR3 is TGCAGTGCTAGAGATCCGGTACTTGCAACTAATGAAAAACTGTTTTTT.

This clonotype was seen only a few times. CDR3 sequence: CSARTSGGPSYEQFF. The CDR3 DNA reads TGCAGTGCCCGTACTAGCGGGGGACCCTCCTATGAGCAGTTCTTC. The chain carries TRBV20-1 and TRBJ2-1; TRBD2 matches 11 bases. This CDR3 has 15 residues. The germline gives CDR1 DFQATT, CDR2 SNEGSKA (reference sequence). Trimming removed 6 bases from V and 8 bases from J; junction bases left unmatched: 12.